The 28 T cell receptor beta chains given below trace back to one sample, sequenced in a study of blood T cell repertoires in COVID-19. Measured with immunoSEQ multiplex PCR; TCRdb has only the in-frame clones, and not every one. The sample gives some 420,000 clones, 75% to 90% of which show up once; around 1.1% is in the top ten. Material for sequencing was PBMCs or T cells enriched from blood (not recorded which). The receptors were gathered from a man younger than 45 who had recovered from COVID-19.

The gene calls are TRBV3-1 (or the pseudogene TRBV3-2) and TRBJ2-7; D not certain. Trimming took 1 base from V and 2 from J, leaving 9 bases between them. Germline CDR1 and CDR2: LGHDT and YNNKEL (reference sequence). The CDR3 length is 14 residues. DNA of the CDR3: TGTGCCAGCAGCCAAGGTGCAGTGACCTACGAGCAGTACTTC. Protein sequence: CASSQGAVTYEQYF.

The chain links TRBV19 to TRBJ2-1, with 9 bases identical to TRBD2. This CDR3 spans 16 amino acids. The germline V gene encodes CDR1 LNHDA and CDR2 SQIVND (reference sequence). V shed 3 bases, J shed 4 bases, and the junction held 7 bases outside the gene matches. The CDR3, as DNA: TGTGCCAGTAGTATCTCCCGGACTAGCGCGTACAATGAGCAGTTCTTC. It yields the protein CASSISRTSAYNEQFF. Looking up the rest from reference TRBV19 and TRBJ2-1 gives the full variable domain: DGGITQSPKYLFRKEGQNVTLSCEQNLNHDAMYWYRQDPGQGLRLIYYSQIVNDFQKGDIAEGYSVSREKKESFPLTVTSAQKNPTAFYLCASSISRTSAYNEQFFGPGTRLTVL.

This sequence joins TRBV5-6 and TRBJ2-7; D perhaps matches TRBD1 (5 bases). V lost 4 bases and J lost 6, with 8 bases in between. The CDR3 has 11 residues. The germline CDR1 and CDR2 sequences are SGHDT and YYEEEE. The CDR3 nucleotides are TGTGCCAGCAGCAGGGGTTCCGAGCAGTACTTC. Its translation: CASSRGSEQYF.

V and J are TRBV7-8 and TRBJ2-2; no definite D call. This CDR3 comprises 14 residues. Trimming cost V 1 base and J 6 bases, with 9 bases left between them. The germline V gene encodes CDR1 SGHVS and CDR2 FQNEAQ. The CDR3 sequence: CASSLGSRSGELFF. In DNA, the CDR3 is TGTGCCAGCAGCTTAGGTAGTAGATCCGGGGAGCTGTTTTTT.

V and J are TRBV11-3 and TRBJ2-2, with D hard to call. The CDR3 covers 13 residues. Germline V gene lookup returns CDR1 SGHNT and CDR2 YENEEA. Trimming took 2 bases from V and 1 from J, leaving 2 bases between them. For the CDR3, the DNA is TGTGCCAGCAGCTTACAGAACACCGGGGAGCTGTTTTTT. Translated: CASSLQNTGELFF.

This rearrangement joins TRBV21-1 to TRBJ1-5. TRBV21-1 is flagged as a pseudogene. The CDR3 extends over 12 amino acids. The CDR3 sequence: CASSNVFQPQHF. The CDR3 bases are TGTGCCAGCAGCAACGTGTTCCAGCCCCAGCATTTT.

J is TRBJ1-2 and V is TRBV11-2, with D possibly being TRBD1 (5 bases). CDR1 and CDR2 (germline): SGHAT, FQNNGV. This CDR3 is 15 amino acids long. With 5 bases removed from V and 0 bases from J, the gap between germline ends came to 13 bases. The CDR3: CASSPYPGANYGYTF. In DNA form, the CDR3 reads TGTGCCAGCAGCCCTTACCCGGGGGCTAACTATGGCTACACCTTC.

The V call is TRBV28, the J call TRBJ1-3; D is unclear. Trimming cost V 4 bases and J 10 bases, with 14 bases left between them. CDR1 is MDHEN, CDR2 SYDVKM, per germline. The CDR3 is made up of 13 amino acids. CDR3 nucleotide sequence: TGTGCCAGCAGTTCCGGGTCAGAGAAAACCATATATTTT. Its protein is CASSSGSEKTIYF.

V usage is TRBV12-5 and J usage is TRBJ2-2; no firm D call. The CDR3 totals 16 residues. V dropped 2 bases and J dropped 3 bases, with 13 bases sitting between them. Germline CDR1 reads LGHNT; CDR2 reads FRNRAP. This CDR3 is CASGLFLGSDTGELFF. The CDR3 DNA follows: TGTGCTAGTGGTTTGTTCCTAGGTTCAGACACCGGGGAGCTGTTTTTT.

The chain joins TRBV29-1 to TRBJ1-6; 8 bases match TRBD1. V shed 6 bases and J 9 bases; nucleotides not matched to a gene: 7. This CDR3 spans 13 amino acids. The germline gives CDR1 SQVTM, CDR2 ANQGSEA. The CDR3 reads CSVVTGVCSPLHF. The CDR3 bases are TGCAGCGTAGTGACAGGGGTGTGTTCACCCCTCCACTTT.

V and J are TRBV28 and TRBJ1-4, with TRBD1 matching over 8 bases. This CDR3 region has 15 residues. V lost 5 bases and J lost 8; bases outside the gene matches: 10. Germline CDR1 is MDHEN and CDR2 is SYDVKM. CDR3 region: CASSLQGAISEKLFF. CDR3 DNA sequence: TGTGCCAGCAGTCTGCAGGGGGCCATCTCAGAAAAACTGTTTTTT.

V and J are TRBV7-6 and TRBJ2-2; 8 nucleotides match TRBD2. In germline, CDR1 is SGHVS, CDR2 FNYEAQ. The CDR3 spans 20 residues. V gave up 4 bases and J gave up 7 bases; unmatched junction bases: 23. The CDR3 loop is CASSSRPTSGPGRGFGELFF. The CDR3 nucleotides read TGTGCCAGCAGCTCCCGTCCCACTAGCGGCCCCGGACGGGGTTTCGGGGAGCTGTTTTTT.

In this sample, this clone turned up a few times. The V and J genes are TRBV5-1 and TRBJ1-4; 8 positions match TRBD1. This CDR3 spans 17 amino acids. Germline V gives CDR1 SGHRS, CDR2 YFSETQ. V shed 0 bases and J 5 bases; nucleotides not matched to a gene: 9. The CDR3 DNA is TGCGCCAGCAGCTTGGGCCTACAACGGGACAGGAATGAAAAACTGTTTTTT. Amino acid sequence: CASSLGLQRDRNEKLFF.

A remark on this clone: The germline gene is not matched at one end of the junction; a read error may be the cause. V usage is TRBV3-1 (or the pseudogene TRBV3-2) and J usage is TRBJ1-1, with D possibly matching TRBD1 (5 bases). The CDR3 extends over 14 amino acids. Germline CDR1 reads LGHDT; CDR2 reads YNNKEL (reference sequence). The chain's CDR3 is CASSQVGGGLGTSF. In DNA form, the CDR3 reads TGTGCCAGCAGCCAAGTCGGGGGAGGGCTGGGGACCTCCTTT.

The J gene is TRBJ1-2, the V gene TRBV3-1 (or the pseudogene TRBV3-2); D gene unclear. Germline CDR1 reads LGHDT; CDR2 reads YNNKEL (reference sequence). The ends were cut back, 0 bases at V and 7 bases at J, with 9 bases in the middle. The CDR3 length is 13 residues. The CDR3 region is CASSQDPWSGYTF. CDR3 in DNA: TGTGCCAGCAGCCAAGATCCCTGGAGTGGCTACACCTTC.

The chain is built from TRBV10-2 and TRBJ2-3, with TRBD2 as a possible D gene (5 bases). CDR3 size: 15 residues. Between the trimmed V and J ends, which lost 3 bases and 3 bases, there was a span of 13 bases. Germline CDR1 WSHSY, CDR2 SAAADI. DNA of the CDR3: TGCGCCAGCAGTGATTCCGCCAGGAGGACAGATACGCAGTATTTT. It yields the protein CASSDSARRTDTQYF.

The chain employs TRBV5-1 and TRBJ1-1; D not certain. The CDR3 sequence is 13 residues long. The V and J ends lost 6 bases and 1 base respectively, with 10 bases between them. The germline V gene encodes CDR1 SGHRS and CDR2 YFSETQ. The CDR3 coding sequence is TGCGCCAGCATCTCGCAGGAGAACACTGAAGCTTTCTTT. It encodes CASISQENTEAFF.

In its sample, this clone was seen a few times. The chain has TRBV12-2 and TRBJ2-4; the D call TRBD1 from the table was never checked on the DNA. TRBV12-2 is a known pseudogene. The CDR3 extends over 17 amino acids. CDR3 loop: CASRLQRRTGAKNIQYF. CDR3 nucleotides: TGTGCAAGTCGCCTCCAGCGTCGGACAGGAGCCAAAAACATTCAGTACTTC.

The V call is TRBV9, the J call TRBJ1-2, with a possible D match to TRBD1 (6 bases). The CDR3 is 12 residues long. Germline V gene lookup returns CDR1 SGDLS and CDR2 YYNGEE. Deletions cut 7 bases from V and 4 bases from J, with 11 bases between. The chain's CDR3 is CASGDTIYGYTF. Written as DNA, the CDR3 is TGTGCCAGCGGGGACACCATCTATGGCTACACCTTC.

The chain combines TRBV2 with TRBJ2-3; weak D call: TRBD2 (6 bases). The CDR3 runs 16 residues. V was pared by 0 bases and J by 9 bases, with 19 bases between. CDR1 and CDR2 from the germline V gene are SNHLY and FYNNEI. CDR3 in DNA: TGTGCCAGCAGTGAAGCAAGGAGGGCCGAATTACGAACGCAGTATTTT. Protein: CASSEARRAELRTQYF.

The J gene is TRBJ1-1, the V gene TRBV28; 8 bases agree with TRBD1. V shed 2 bases and J 7 bases; nucleotides not matched to a gene: 12. This CDR3 is built from 16 residues. The germline gives CDR1 MDHEN, CDR2 SYDVKM. This CDR3 reads CASSLHGGRGLNEAFF. CDR3 sequence (DNA): TGTGCCAGCAGTTTACACGGGGGCAGGGGGCTGAATGAAGCTTTCTTT. Looking up the rest from reference TRBV28 and TRBJ1-1 gives the full variable domain: DVKVTQSSRYLVKRTGEKVFLECVQDMDHENMFWYRQDPGLGLRLIYFSYDVKMKEKGDIPEGYSVSREKKERFSLILESASTNQTSMYLCASSLHGGRGLNEAFFGQGTRLTVV.

The chain recombines TRBV30 with TRBJ1-1; TRBD1 matches 8 bases. CDR1 is GTSNPN, CDR2 SVGIG, per germline (reference sequence). The CDR3 runs 11 residues. After removal of 3 bases from V and 11 bases from J, the junction contained 5 bases not matched to a gene. This chain's CDR3 is CAWSTGGGAFF. In nucleotides, the CDR3 is TGTGCCTGGAGCACAGGGGGGGGTGCTTTCTTT.

The gene calls are TRBV11-2 and TRBJ2-3; TRBD1 agrees at 8 bases. V trimming: 5 bases; J trimming: 9 bases; junction bases outside the gene matches: 7. This CDR3 spans 13 amino acids. The germline gives CDR1 SGHAT, CDR2 FQNNGV. The CDR3 reads CASSTGQGVTQYF. DNA of the CDR3: TGTGCCAGCAGCACAGGACAGGGAGTAACGCAGTATTTT.

J is TRBJ1-6 and V is TRBV3-1 (or the pseudogene TRBV3-2); D is undetermined. The germline gives CDR1 LGHDT, CDR2 YNNKEL (reference sequence). CDR3 length: 15 residues. Trimming shortened V by 7 bases and J by 6 bases, and 16 bases separated the two germline ends. CDR3 DNA: TGTGCCAGCATTAATTCAGGCTACTCTAATTCACCCCTCCACTTT. It is translated as CASINSGYSNSPLHF.

The genes are TRBV7-9 and TRBJ1-2, with a tentative D call TRBD1 (6 bases). Germline V gives CDR1 SEHNR, CDR2 FQNEAQ (reference sequence). The CDR3 sequence is 12 residues long. V was trimmed by 10 bases and J by 3 bases, leaving 12 bases between them. The CDR3, as DNA: TGTGCCACGCTAAAGGGGGACTATGGCTACACCTTC. This sequence encodes CATLKGDYGYTF.

The J gene is TRBJ2-1, the V gene TRBV13; no firm D call. The CDR3 is 14 residues long. Looked up from germline, CDR1 is PRHDT and CDR2 is FYEKMQ (reference sequence). Trimming shortened V by 3 bases and J by 2 bases, and 8 bases separated the two germline ends. CDR3 sequence reads: CASSFPGTYNEQFF. In nucleotides, the CDR3 is TGTGCCAGCAGCTTCCCCGGTACCTACAATGAGCAGTTCTTC.

V gene TRBV19 combines with J gene TRBJ1-1, with a possible D match to TRBD1 (6 bases). CDR3 length: 16 residues. Per the germline V gene, CDR1 is LNHDA and CDR2 is SQIVND (reference sequence). Trimming took 4 bases from V and 0 from J, leaving 15 bases between them. The DNA of the CDR3 is TGTGCCAGTAGTACAGAAACAGGGAAACTGAACACTGAAGCTTTCTTT. Amino acid sequence: CASSTETGKLNTEAFF.

This clone was recorded only once. The genes are TRBV10-3 and TRBJ2-1, with TRBD2 matching 8 bases. The V gene's germline CDR1 is ENHRY and CDR2 SYGVKD. The CDR3 sequence is 18 residues long. V shed 6 bases and J 1 base; nucleotides not matched to a gene: 14. The CDR3 spells CAISSGGSGSGSYNEQFF. CDR3 in DNA: TGTGCCATCAGCTCGGGGGGGAGCGGGAGTGGGTCCTACAATGAGCAGTTCTTC.